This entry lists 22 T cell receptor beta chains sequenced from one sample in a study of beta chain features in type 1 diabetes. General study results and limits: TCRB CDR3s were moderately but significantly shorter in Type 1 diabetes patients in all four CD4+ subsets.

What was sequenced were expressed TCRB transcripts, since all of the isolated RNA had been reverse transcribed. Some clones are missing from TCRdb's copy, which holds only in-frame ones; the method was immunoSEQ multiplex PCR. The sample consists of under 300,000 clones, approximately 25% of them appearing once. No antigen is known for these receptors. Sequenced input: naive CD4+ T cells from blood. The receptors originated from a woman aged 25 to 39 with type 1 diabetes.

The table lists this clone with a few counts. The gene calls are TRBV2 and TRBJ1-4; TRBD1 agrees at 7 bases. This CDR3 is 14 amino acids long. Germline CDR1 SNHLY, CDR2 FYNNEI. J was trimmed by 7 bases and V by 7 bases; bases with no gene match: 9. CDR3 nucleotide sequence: TGTGCCAGCATCAAGACAGGGTCGGGTGAAAAACTGTTTTTT. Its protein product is CASIKTGSGEKLFF.

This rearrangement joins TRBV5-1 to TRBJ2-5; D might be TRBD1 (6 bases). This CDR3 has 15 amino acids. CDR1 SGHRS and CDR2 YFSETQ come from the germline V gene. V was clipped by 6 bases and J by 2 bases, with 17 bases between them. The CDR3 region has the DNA TGCGCCAGCACCCCCGGAGGACAGCGGCAAGAGACCCAGTACTTC. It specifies CASTPGGQRQETQYF.

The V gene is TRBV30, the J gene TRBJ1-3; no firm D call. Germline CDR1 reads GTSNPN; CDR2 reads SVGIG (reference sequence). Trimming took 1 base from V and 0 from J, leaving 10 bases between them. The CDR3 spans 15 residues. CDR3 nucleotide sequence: TGTGCCTGGAGTGCCCCGTACTTCTCTGGAAACACCATATATTTT. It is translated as CAWSAPYFSGNTIYF.

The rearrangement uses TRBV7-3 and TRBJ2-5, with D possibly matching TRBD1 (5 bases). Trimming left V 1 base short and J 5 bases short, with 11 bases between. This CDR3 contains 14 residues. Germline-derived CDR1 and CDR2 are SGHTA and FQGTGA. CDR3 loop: CASSLMGPGETQYF. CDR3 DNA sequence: TGTGCCAGCAGCTTAATGGGCCCAGGGGAGACCCAGTACTTC. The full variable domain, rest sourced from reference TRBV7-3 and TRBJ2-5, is GAGVSQTPSNKVTEKGKYVELRCDPISGHTALYWYRQSLGQGPEFLIYFQGTGAADDSGLPNDRFFAVRPEGSVSTLKIQRTERGDSAVYLCASSLMGPGETQYFGPGTRLLVL.

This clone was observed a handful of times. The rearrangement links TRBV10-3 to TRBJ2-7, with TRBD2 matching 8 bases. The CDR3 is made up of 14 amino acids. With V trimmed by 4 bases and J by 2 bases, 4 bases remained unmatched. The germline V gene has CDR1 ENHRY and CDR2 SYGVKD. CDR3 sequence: CAISATSATYEQYF. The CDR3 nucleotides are TGTGCCATCAGTGCGACTAGCGCCACCTACGAGCAGTACTTC.

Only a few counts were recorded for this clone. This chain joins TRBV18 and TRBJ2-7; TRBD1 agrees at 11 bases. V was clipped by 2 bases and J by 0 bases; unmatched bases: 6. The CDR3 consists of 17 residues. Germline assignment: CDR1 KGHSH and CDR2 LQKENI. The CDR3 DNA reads TGTGCCAGCTCACCAATCACCGGGACAGGGGGCTCCTACGAGCAGTACTTC. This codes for CASSPITGTGGSYEQYF.

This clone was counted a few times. CDR3 sequence: CASSRTGGVSNQPQHF. The DNA of the CDR3 is TGTGCCAGCAGTCGGACAGGGGGCGTCAGCAATCAGCCCCAGCATTTT. V gene TRBV6-6 combines with J gene TRBJ1-5; 11 nucleotides align to TRBD1. This CDR3 region has 16 residues. J lost 1 base, V lost 5 bases, and 4 bases had no gene match. CDR1 is MNHNY, CDR2 SVGAGI, per germline (reference sequence).

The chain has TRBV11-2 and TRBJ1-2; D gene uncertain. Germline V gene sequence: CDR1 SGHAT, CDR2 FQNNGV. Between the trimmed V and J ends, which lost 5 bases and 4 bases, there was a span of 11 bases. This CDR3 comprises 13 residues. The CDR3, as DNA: TGTGCCAGCAGCCTGACAAAAGGCTATGGCTACACCTTC. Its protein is CASSLTKGYGYTF.

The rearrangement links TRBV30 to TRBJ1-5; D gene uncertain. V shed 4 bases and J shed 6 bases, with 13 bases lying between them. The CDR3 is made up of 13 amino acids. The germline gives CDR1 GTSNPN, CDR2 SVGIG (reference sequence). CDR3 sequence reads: CAWTRGSGQPQHF. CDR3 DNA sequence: TGTGCCTGGACCCGGGGAAGTGGTCAGCCCCAGCATTTT.

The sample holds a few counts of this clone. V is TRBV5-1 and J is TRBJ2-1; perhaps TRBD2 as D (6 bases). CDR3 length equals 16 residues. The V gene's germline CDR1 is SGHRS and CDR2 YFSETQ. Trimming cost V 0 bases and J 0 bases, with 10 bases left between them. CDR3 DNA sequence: TGCGCCAGCAGCTTGGCCGCGGGGAGCTCCTACAATGAGCAGTTCTTC. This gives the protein CASSLAAGSSYNEQFF.

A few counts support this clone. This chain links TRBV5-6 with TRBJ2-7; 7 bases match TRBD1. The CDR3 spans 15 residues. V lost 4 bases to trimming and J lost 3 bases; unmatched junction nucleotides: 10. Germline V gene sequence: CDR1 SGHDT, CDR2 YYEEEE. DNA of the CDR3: TGTGCCAGCAGCCTAATATGGGACAGCCTCTACGAGCAGTACTTC. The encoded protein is CASSLIWDSLYEQYF.

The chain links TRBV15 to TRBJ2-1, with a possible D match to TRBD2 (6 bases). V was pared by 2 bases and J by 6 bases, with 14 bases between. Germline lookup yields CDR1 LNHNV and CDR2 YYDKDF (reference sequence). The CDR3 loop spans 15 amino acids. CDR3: CATSRNLGRGNEQFF. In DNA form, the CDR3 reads TGTGCCACCAGCAGAAATCTAGGGCGGGGCAATGAGCAGTTCTTC. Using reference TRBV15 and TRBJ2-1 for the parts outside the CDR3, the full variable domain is DAMVIQNPRYQVTQFGKPVTLSCSQTLNHNVMYWYQQKSSQAPKLLFHYYDKDFNNEADTPDNFQSRRPNTSFCFLDIRSPGLGDTAMYLCATSRNLGRGNEQFFGPGTRLTVL.

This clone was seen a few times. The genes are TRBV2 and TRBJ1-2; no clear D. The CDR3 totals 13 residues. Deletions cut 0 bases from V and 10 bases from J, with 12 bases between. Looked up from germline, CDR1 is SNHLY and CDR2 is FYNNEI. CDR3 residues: CASSEAPSHYYTF. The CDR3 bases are TGTGCCAGCAGTGAAGCTCCGTCCCACTACTACACCTTC. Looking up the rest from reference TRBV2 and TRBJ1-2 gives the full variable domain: EPEVTQTPSHQVTQMGQEVILRCVPISNHLYFYWYRQILGQKVEFLVSFYNNEISEKSEIFDDQFSVERPDGSNFTLKIRSTKLEDSAMYFCASSEAPSHYYTFGSGTRLTVV.

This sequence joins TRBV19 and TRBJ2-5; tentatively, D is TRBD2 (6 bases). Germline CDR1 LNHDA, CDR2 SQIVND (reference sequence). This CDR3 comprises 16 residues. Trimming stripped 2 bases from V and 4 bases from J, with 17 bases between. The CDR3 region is CASSIRRGSGAETQYF. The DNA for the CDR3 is TGTGCCAGTAGTATACGTCGGGGGAGTGGAGCAGAGACCCAGTACTTC. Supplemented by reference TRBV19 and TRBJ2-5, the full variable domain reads DGGITQSPKYLFRKEGQNVTLSCEQNLNHDAMYWYRQDPGQGLRLIYYSQIVNDFQKGDIAEGYSVSREKKESFPLTVTSAQKNPTAFYLCASSIRRGSGAETQYFGPGTRLLVL.

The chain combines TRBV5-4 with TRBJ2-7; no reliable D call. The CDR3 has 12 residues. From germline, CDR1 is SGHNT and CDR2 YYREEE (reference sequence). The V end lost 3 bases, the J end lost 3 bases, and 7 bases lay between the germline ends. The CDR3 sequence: CASSSQFYEQYF. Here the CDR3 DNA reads TGTGCCAGCAGCTCCCAATTCTACGAGCAGTACTTC.

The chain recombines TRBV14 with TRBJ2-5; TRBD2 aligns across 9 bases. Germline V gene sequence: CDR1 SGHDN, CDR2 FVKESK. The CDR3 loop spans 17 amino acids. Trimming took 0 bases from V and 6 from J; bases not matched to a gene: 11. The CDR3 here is CASSQDLLLAGFKTQYF. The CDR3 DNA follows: TGTGCCAGCAGCCAAGATCTTTTGCTAGCGGGATTTAAGACCCAGTACTTC.

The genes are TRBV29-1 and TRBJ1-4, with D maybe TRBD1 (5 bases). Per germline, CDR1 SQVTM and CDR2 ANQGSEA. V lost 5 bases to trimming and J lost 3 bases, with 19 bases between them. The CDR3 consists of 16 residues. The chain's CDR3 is CSVQAVRGEANEKLFF. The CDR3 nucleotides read TGCAGCGTTCAAGCGGTCCGGGGGGAGGCTAATGAAAAACTGTTTTTT.

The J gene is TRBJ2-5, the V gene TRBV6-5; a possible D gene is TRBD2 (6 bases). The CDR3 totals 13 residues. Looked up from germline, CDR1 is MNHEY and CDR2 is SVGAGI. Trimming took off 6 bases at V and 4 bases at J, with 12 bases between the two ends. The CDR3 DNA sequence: TGTGCCAGCAGCCGCCCGGGACTAGAGACCCAGTACTTC. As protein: CASSRPGLETQYF.

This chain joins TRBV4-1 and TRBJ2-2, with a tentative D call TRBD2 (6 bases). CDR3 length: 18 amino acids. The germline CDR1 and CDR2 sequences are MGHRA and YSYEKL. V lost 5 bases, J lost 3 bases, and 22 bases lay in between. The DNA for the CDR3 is TGCGCCAGCAGCTACCAAACACTGGCGGGACGGGACACCGGGGAGCTGTTTTTT. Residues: CASSYQTLAGRDTGELFF.

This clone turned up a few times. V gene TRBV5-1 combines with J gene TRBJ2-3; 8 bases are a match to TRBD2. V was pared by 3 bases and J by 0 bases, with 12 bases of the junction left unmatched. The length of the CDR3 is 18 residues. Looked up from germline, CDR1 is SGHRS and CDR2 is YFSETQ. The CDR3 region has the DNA TGCGCCAGCAGCTCGGGCGGGACTAGTCTTCCTAGCACAGATACGCAGTATTTT. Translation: CASSSGGTSLPSTDTQYF.

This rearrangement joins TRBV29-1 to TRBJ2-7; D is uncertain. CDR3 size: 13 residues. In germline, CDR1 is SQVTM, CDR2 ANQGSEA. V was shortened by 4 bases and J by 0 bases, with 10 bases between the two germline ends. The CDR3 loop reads CSVVFSTSYEQYF. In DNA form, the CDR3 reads TGCAGCGTTGTTTTCAGTACCTCCTACGAGCAGTACTTC.

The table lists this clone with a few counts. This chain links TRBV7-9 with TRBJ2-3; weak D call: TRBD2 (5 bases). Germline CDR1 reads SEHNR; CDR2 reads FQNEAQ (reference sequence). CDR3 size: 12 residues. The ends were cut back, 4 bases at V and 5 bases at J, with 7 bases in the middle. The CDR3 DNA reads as TGTGCCAGCAGCTCAGAGGGAGATACGCAGTATTTT. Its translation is CASSSEGDTQYF.